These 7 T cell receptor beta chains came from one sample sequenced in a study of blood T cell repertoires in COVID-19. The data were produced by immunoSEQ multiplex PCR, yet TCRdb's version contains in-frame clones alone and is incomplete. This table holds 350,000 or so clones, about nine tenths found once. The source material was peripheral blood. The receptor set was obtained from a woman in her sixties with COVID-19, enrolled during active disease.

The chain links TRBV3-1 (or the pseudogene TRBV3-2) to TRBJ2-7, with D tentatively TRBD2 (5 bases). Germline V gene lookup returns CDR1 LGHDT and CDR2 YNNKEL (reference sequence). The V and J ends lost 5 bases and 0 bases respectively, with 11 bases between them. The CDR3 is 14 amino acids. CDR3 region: CASSEGFASYEQYF. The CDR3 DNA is TGTGCCAGCAGCGAGGGATTTGCCTCCTACGAGCAGTACTTC.

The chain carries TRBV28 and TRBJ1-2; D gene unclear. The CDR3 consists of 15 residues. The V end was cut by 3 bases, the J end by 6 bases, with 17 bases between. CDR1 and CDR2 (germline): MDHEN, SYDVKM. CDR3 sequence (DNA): TGTGCCAGCAGTTTCCTCTTAGGGAGGTGGGATGGCTACACCTTC. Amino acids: CASSFLLGRWDGYTF.

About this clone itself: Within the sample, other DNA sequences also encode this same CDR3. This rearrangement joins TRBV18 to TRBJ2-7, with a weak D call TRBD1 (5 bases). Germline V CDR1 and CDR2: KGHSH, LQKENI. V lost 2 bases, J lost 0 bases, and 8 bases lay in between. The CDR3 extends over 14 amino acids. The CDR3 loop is CASSPLDSSYEQYF. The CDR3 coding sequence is TGTGCCAGCTCACCATTAGACAGCTCCTACGAGCAGTACTTC. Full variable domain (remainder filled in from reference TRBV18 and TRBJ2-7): NAGVMQNPRHLVRRRGQEARLRCSPMKGHSHVYWYRQLPEEGLKFMVYLQKENIIDESGMPKERFSAEFPKEGPSILRIQQVVRGDSAAYFCASSPLDSSYEQYFGPGTRLTVT.

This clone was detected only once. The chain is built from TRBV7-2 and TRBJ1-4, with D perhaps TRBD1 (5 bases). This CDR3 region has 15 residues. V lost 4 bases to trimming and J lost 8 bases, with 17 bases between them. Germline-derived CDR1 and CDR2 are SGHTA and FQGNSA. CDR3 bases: TGTGCCAGCAGCTACTCTCTGGGGGGGTGGGAAAAACTGTTTTTT. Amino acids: CASSYSLGGWEKLFF.

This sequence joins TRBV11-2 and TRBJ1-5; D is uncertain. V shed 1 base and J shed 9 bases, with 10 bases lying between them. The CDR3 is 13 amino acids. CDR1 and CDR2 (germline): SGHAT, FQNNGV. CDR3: CASSLAVEGPQHF. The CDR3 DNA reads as TGTGCCAGCAGCTTAGCGGTTGAGGGGCCCCAGCATTTT.

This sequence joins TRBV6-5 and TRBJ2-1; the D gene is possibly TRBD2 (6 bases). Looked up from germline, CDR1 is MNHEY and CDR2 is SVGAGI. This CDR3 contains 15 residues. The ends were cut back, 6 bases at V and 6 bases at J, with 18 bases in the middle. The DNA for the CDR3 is TGTGCCAGCAGCTCGACGGGACTCCCCGCCAATGAGCAGTTCTTC. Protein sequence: CASSSTGLPANEQFF.

For the CDR3, the DNA is TGTGCCAGCAGCCCAGGGCGCGAGCAGTACTTC. It translates to CASSPGREQYF. The chain has TRBV25-1 and TRBJ2-7, with a tentative D call TRBD1 (5 bases). V was pared by 6 bases and J by 6 bases, with 9 bases between. CDR3 length: 11 residues. Germline V gene data show CDR1 as MGHDK and CDR2 as SYGVNS.